Listed below are T cell receptor beta chains from one sample, sequenced in a study of blood T cell repertoires in COVID-19. Using immunoSEQ multiplex PCR, the repertoire was profiled, and TCRdb retains in-frame clones only, with some absent. Here the sample spans 200,000 or so clones, roughly four fifths being singletons. Sequenced input: peripheral blood. The receptors come from a woman in her 30s with acute or convalescent COVID-19. Both conserved end residues are part of each CDR3. The order of the fields is CDR3 DNA, CDR3 protein, D gene, clone size, J gene, V gene. D genes are given only for firm matches. Clone size appears in some rows only: once, few, many, or a class for an expanded clone.

TGTGCCAGCAGTACCGGCTTGGGAGAGAATGAAAAACTGTTTTTT | CASSTGLGENEKLFF | . | . | TRBJ1-4 | TRBV6-2/TRBV6-3
TGCGCCAGCAGCCAAGGCAGGGCCCTCTACGAGCAGTACTTC | CASSQGRALYEQYF | . | . | TRBJ2-7 | TRBV4-3
TGTGCCAGCAGCCTCAGGGTCCTCCACGAGCAGTACTTC | CASSLRVLHEQYF | . | . | TRBJ2-7 | TRBV28
TGTGCCAGTAGTGTGGGCCTTGTTGGGACAGATACGCAGTATTTT | CASSVGLVGTDTQYF | . | . | TRBJ2-3 | TRBV19
TGTGCCAGCAGCTTAATTGGGAGGGGTGCAGATACGCAGTATTTT | CASSLIGRGADTQYF | TRBD2 | . | TRBJ2-3 | TRBV7-2
TGTGCCAGCAGCCGGGGACAGGCTCCCTACGAGCAGTACTTC | CASSRGQAPYEQYF | TRBD1 | . | TRBJ2-7 | TRBV5-6
TGTGCCAGCAGTTACGGGCAGGGGGCTCTCGGCTACACCTTC | CASSYGQGALGYTF | TRBD1 | . | TRBJ1-2 | TRBV6-5
TGTGCCAGTAGCGGACAGGGGGCTCGTAGCAATCAGCCCCAGCATTTT | CASSGQGARSNQPQHF | TRBD1 | . | TRBJ1-5 | TRBV19
TGTGCCAGCAGTGTAGCGGGAGGCTTGTACGAGCAGTACTTC | CASSVAGGLYEQYF | TRBD2 | . | TRBJ2-7 | TRBV27
TGTGCCAGCAGAGACAGCGGGGCCCTCGGGCATAACACTGAAGCTTTCTTT | CASRDSGALGHNTEAFF | . | . | TRBJ1-1 | TRBV2
TGTGCCAGCAGCCAATCGGGGGCTAACTATGGCTACACCTTC | CASSQSGANYGYTF | . | . | TRBJ1-2 | TRBV4-2
TGTGCCAGCTCACTTAAGGTACTAGCGGGACCCTACAATGAGCAGTTCTTC | CASSLKVLAGPYNEQFF | TRBD2 | . | TRBJ2-1 | TRBV18
TGTGCCAGCAGGGCGGGGGGCAGCGGACTGGTTACCTTC | CASRAGGSGLVTF | . | . | TRBJ1-2 | TRBV27
TGTGCCAGTAGTACGAGGGCGCGTAGCACCGGGGAGCTGTTTTTT | CASSTRARSTGELFF | . | . | TRBJ2-2 | TRBV19
TGTGCCACCAGTGGAGCGTCGGCCCGGGGCTACACCTTC | CATSGASARGYTF | . | few | TRBJ1-2 | TRBV24-1
. | CASSSSYRVPSPLHF | . | . | TRBJ1-6 | TRBV28
TGTGCCAGCAGCCAAGATGTTGGAGGAATTTCGTCCTACAATGAGCAGTTCTTC | CASSQDVGGISSYNEQFF | . | once | TRBJ2-1 | TRBV4-2
TGTGCCAGCAGTTACTCGGCGCCGGGGGAGACCGGGACTGAGTACACAGATACGCAGTATTTT | CASSYSAPGETGTEYTDTQYF | . | once | TRBJ2-3 | TRBV6-2/TRBV6-3
TGTGCCAGCAGCCCAGACACAGGGTGGTACTTCGATCAGCCCCAGCATTTT | CASSPDTGWYFDQPQHF | . | . | TRBJ1-5 | TRBV7-2
TGCGCCAGCAGCCCCCCCCGGCGGGGGGGCCGGGAGCAGTTCTTC | CASSPPRRGGREQFF | TRBD2 | once | TRBJ2-1 | TRBV5-1
TGTGCCAGCAGCCTTAACACCGGGGAGCTGTTTTTT | CASSLNTGELFF | . | . | TRBJ2-2 | TRBV7-6
TGTGCCAGCACCCCACGGGACAGTGTAACCGGGGAGCTGTTTTTT | CASTPRDSVTGELFF | TRBD1 | . | TRBJ2-2 | TRBV9
TGTGCCAGCAGAAGACAGGGTGGGGACACTGAAGCTTTCTTT | CASRRQGGDTEAFF | TRBD1 | . | TRBJ1-1 | TRBV6-6
TGTGCCAGCAGCGTCACAGGGGCTGGGGCCAACGTCCTGACTTTC | CASSVTGAGANVLTF | TRBD1 | . | TRBJ2-6 | TRBV9
TGTGCCAGCAGTTTCCGGACAGGGGGCGCTTCGAGGGAGCAGTACTTC | CASSFRTGGASREQYF | TRBD1 | . | TRBJ2-7 | TRBV28
TGTGCCAGCAGTGCCTCGGGGGATACCGGGGAGCTGTTTTTT | CASSASGDTGELFF | . | . | TRBJ2-2 | TRBV25-1
TGTGCCAGCAGCTTAGCGTTGGGACTTTGCACCTTC | CASSLALGLCTF | . | . | TRBJ1-2 | TRBV7-9
TGTGCCAGCAGTGAGCCAGGGGGCAGCGGCTACACCTTC | CASSEPGGSGYTF | TRBD1 | . | TRBJ1-2 | TRBV28
TGTGCCAGCCGTGGTAAGCGGGAAGGGGCAGATACGCAGTATTTT | CASRGKREGADTQYF | TRBD2 | once | TRBJ2-3 | TRBV18
TGTGCCAGCAGCCCCTTAAGACTAGCGGGGGATACGCAGTATTTT | CASSPLRLAGDTQYF | TRBD2 | . | TRBJ2-3 | TRBV4-2